This is a list of T cell receptor beta chains from one sample in a study of T cell responses to AZD1222 COVID-19 vaccine. Data came from immunoSEQ multiplex PCR; TCRdb stores just in-frame clones and leaves some out. The table records 95,000 to 150,000 clones, over 85% of them present only once. Material: peripheral blood, obtained on day 0 of AZD1222 vaccination. Receptors originate from an adult in good health. The CDR3 runs from the conserved cysteine through the conserved F or W. The D gene is left open where the match is weak. The listing skips clone size in some rows; elsewhere it reads once, few, many or a size class.

abundance: NA
v_gene: TRBV7-8
j_gene: TRBJ2-1
d_gene: NA
CDR3nt: TGTGCCAGCAGCCTGCCCCGGGGGGCCCAGTTCTTC
CDR3aa: CASSLPRGAQFF

abundance: NA
v_gene: TRBV18
j_gene: TRBJ1-2
d_gene: NA
CDR3nt: TGTGCCAGCTCACCACCGGGGGGCTATGGCTACACCTTC
CDR3aa: CASSPPGGYGYTF

abundance: NA
v_gene: TRBV10-2
j_gene: TRBJ1-5
d_gene: NA
CDR3nt: TGCGCCAGCAGTGATAAGGTGGGGGGCAATCAGCCCCAGCATTTT
CDR3aa: CASSDKVGGNQPQHF

abundance: once
v_gene: TRBV5-4
j_gene: TRBJ1-1
d_gene: NA
CDR3nt: TGTGCCAGCAGCTTGGGGGACTCGAACACTGAAGCTTTCTTT
CDR3aa: CASSLGDSNTEAFF

abundance: once
v_gene: TRBV5-1
j_gene: TRBJ1-1
d_gene: NA
CDR3nt: TGCGCCAGCAGCTTGGCGTTGGCGAACACTGAAGCTTTCTTT
CDR3aa: CASSLALANTEAFF

abundance: NA
v_gene: TRBV6-2/TRBV6-3
j_gene: TRBJ2-3
d_gene: NA
CDR3nt: TGTGCCAGCAGCAAGACGGCCGAGCGGACAGATACGCAGTATTTT
CDR3aa: CASSKTAERTDTQYF

abundance: NA
v_gene: TRBV9
j_gene: TRBJ1-2
d_gene: NA
CDR3nt: TGTGCCAGCGCCCCCTTGGGCCTCTACTATGGCTACACCTTC
CDR3aa: CASAPLGLYYGYTF

abundance: NA
v_gene: TRBV11-2
j_gene: TRBJ2-1
d_gene: NA
CDR3nt: TGTGCCACTGGGGGAAGCTCCTACAATGAGCAGTTCTTC
CDR3aa: CATGGSSYNEQFF

abundance: NA
v_gene: TRBV7-6
j_gene: TRBJ2-5
d_gene: TRBD1
CDR3nt: TGTGCCAGCAGCTTAGCCAGGGGGAGTGATGAGACCCAGTACTTC
CDR3aa: CASSLARGSDETQYF

abundance: NA
v_gene: TRBV18
j_gene: TRBJ2-7
d_gene: TRBD1
CDR3nt: TGTGCCAGCTCACCCCAGGGGGTTTCCTACGAGCAGTACTTC
CDR3aa: CASSPQGVSYEQYF

abundance: once
v_gene: TRBV10-2
j_gene: TRBJ1-2
d_gene: NA
CDR3nt: TGCGCCAGCAGTGAGGGCAGGGCTTGGGGCTACACCTTC
CDR3aa: CASSEGRAWGYTF

abundance: NA
v_gene: TRBV29-1
j_gene: TRBJ1-2
d_gene: NA
CDR3nt: TGCAGCGTTGAAGATCCTGCAGGGAACGACTATGGCTACACCTTC
CDR3aa: CSVEDPAGNDYGYTF

abundance: NA
v_gene: TRBV10-1
j_gene: TRBJ1-6
d_gene: NA
CDR3nt: TGCGCCAGCAGTGGAGGGACTGGGGGTTCACCCCTCCACTTT
CDR3aa: CASSGGTGGSPLHF

abundance: NA
v_gene: TRBV5-1
j_gene: TRBJ1-4
d_gene: TRBD1
CDR3nt: TGCGCCAGCAGCACTGGGACAGGGGGATGGACTAATGAAAAACTGTTTTTT
CDR3aa: CASSTGTGGWTNEKLFF

abundance: NA
v_gene: TRBV4-2
j_gene: TRBJ2-2
d_gene: TRBD2
CDR3nt: TGTGCCAGCAGCCACCCGACTAGCGGGAAGAGCACCGGGGAGCTGTTTTTT
CDR3aa: CASSHPTSGKSTGELFF

abundance: NA
v_gene: TRBV18
j_gene: TRBJ1-1
d_gene: NA
CDR3nt: TGTGCCAGCTCACCGGGCGGACAGATGAACACTGAAGCTTTCTTT
CDR3aa: CASSPGGQMNTEAFF

abundance: few
v_gene: TRBV6-5
j_gene: TRBJ1-4
d_gene: TRBD1
CDR3nt: TGTGCCAGCACTCAGGACAGGGGTATCGAAAAACTGTTTTTT
CDR3aa: CASTQDRGIEKLFF

abundance: NA
v_gene: TRBV28
j_gene: TRBJ1-6
d_gene: NA
CDR3nt: TGTGCCAGCAGTTTACCGGCAGGGCATAATTCACCCCTCCACTTT
CDR3aa: CASSLPAGHNSPLHF

abundance: NA
v_gene: TRBV5-6
j_gene: TRBJ1-5
d_gene: NA
CDR3nt: TGTGCCAGCAAATCAGGGGATGGCAATCAGCCCCAGCATTTT
CDR3aa: CASKSGDGNQPQHF

abundance: NA
v_gene: TRBV4-1
j_gene: TRBJ1-1
d_gene: NA
CDR3nt: TGCGCCAGCAGCCTAACAGGGAACACTGAAGCTTTCTTT
CDR3aa: CASSLTGNTEAFF

abundance: NA
v_gene: TRBV5-1
j_gene: TRBJ1-1
d_gene: TRBD1
CDR3nt: TGCGCCAGCAGTCGGCTCTCGACCGGGACAGTTAACACTGAAGCTTTCTTT
CDR3aa: CASSRLSTGTVNTEAFF

abundance: NA
v_gene: TRBV9
j_gene: TRBJ2-3
d_gene: TRBD1
CDR3nt: TGTGCCAGCAGCGCTCGGGACAGTTCGATTACAGATACGCAGTATTTT
CDR3aa: CASSARDSSITDTQYF

abundance: once
v_gene: TRBV28
j_gene: TRBJ1-2
d_gene: NA
CDR3nt: TGTGCCAGCAGTTCGACAGGTCCACGAGACTATCGCTACACCTTC
CDR3aa: CASSSTGPRDYRYTF

abundance: NA
v_gene: TRBV10-3
j_gene: TRBJ2-5
d_gene: NA
CDR3nt: TGTGCCATCAGTGAGCGTGGGGGGTCCGGAGAGACCCAGTACTTC
CDR3aa: CAISERGGSGETQYF

abundance: NA
v_gene: TRBV5-1
j_gene: TRBJ2-1
d_gene: TRBD1
CDR3nt: TGCGCCAGCAGCTTGGATCACCGGGACAGCCGAAGGGTTATCAATGAGCAGTTCTTC
CDR3aa: CASSLDHRDSRRVINEQFF

abundance: NA
v_gene: TRBV10-2
j_gene: TRBJ2-2
d_gene: TRBD1
CDR3nt: TGCGCCAGCAGCGCAGGGGGCGGGGAGCTGTTTTTT
CDR3aa: CASSAGGGELFF

abundance: NA
v_gene: TRBV30
j_gene: TRBJ1-5
d_gene: TRBD1
CDR3nt: TGTGCCTGGAGTGTATTTGGACAGGGCAATCAGCCCCAGCATTTT
CDR3aa: CAWSVFGQGNQPQHF

abundance: NA
v_gene: TRBV28
j_gene: TRBJ1-5
d_gene: NA
CDR3nt: NA
CDR3aa: CAKRVLLLSGPQHF

abundance: NA
v_gene: TRBV11-2
j_gene: TRBJ2-7
d_gene: NA
CDR3nt: TGTGCCAGCAGCAACCGGGACGGTTCCTACGAGCAGTACTTC
CDR3aa: CASSNRDGSYEQYF

abundance: once
v_gene: TRBV5-4
j_gene: TRBJ2-1
d_gene: NA
CDR3nt: TGTGCCAGCAGCTCCGGGGGAAGCTCCTACAATGAGCAGTTCTTC
CDR3aa: CASSSGGSSYNEQFF

abundance: NA
v_gene: TRBV7-8
j_gene: TRBJ2-1
d_gene: NA
CDR3nt: TGTGCCAGCAGCTTCAGGGCGGGGAGCTCCTACAATGAGCAGTTCTTC
CDR3aa: CASSFRAGSSYNEQFF

abundance: NA
v_gene: TRBV7-2
j_gene: TRBJ1-5
d_gene: NA
CDR3nt: TGTGCCAGCAGCTTGGGGGGTTGGTTGTATCAGCCCCAGCATTTT
CDR3aa: CASSLGGWLYQPQHF

abundance: NA
v_gene: TRBV30
j_gene: TRBJ1-4
d_gene: NA
CDR3nt: TGTGCCTGGAGTGAAAAGTGGGACCAACTGTTTTTT
CDR3aa: CAWSEKWDQLFF

abundance: NA
v_gene: TRBV7-9
j_gene: TRBJ2-1
d_gene: TRBD2
CDR3nt: TGTGCCAGCAGCCGACCTAGCGGGAGGAAGAGGGATGAGCAGTTCTTC
CDR3aa: CASSRPSGRKRDEQFF

abundance: few
v_gene: TRBV7-2
j_gene: TRBJ1-4
d_gene: NA
CDR3nt: TGTGCCAGCAGCCGGGCCCTGGGGGATGAAAAACTGTTTTTT
CDR3aa: CASSRALGDEKLFF

abundance: NA
v_gene: TRBV14
j_gene: TRBJ1-1
d_gene: NA
CDR3nt: TGTGCCAGCAGCCGAGGGATGAACACTGAAGCTTTCTTT
CDR3aa: CASSRGMNTEAFF

abundance: NA
v_gene: TRBV19
j_gene: TRBJ1-2
d_gene: NA
CDR3nt: TGTGCCACCTCCTCGAAGGGGAGGTATGGCTACACCTTC
CDR3aa: CATSSKGRYGYTF

abundance: NA
v_gene: TRBV27
j_gene: TRBJ1-2
d_gene: NA
CDR3nt: TGTGCCAGCAGTTCTCGGGTGGGAATGGCTAACTATGGCTACACCTTC
CDR3aa: CASSSRVGMANYGYTF

abundance: once
v_gene: TRBV7-9
j_gene: TRBJ2-1
d_gene: TRBD2
CDR3nt: TGTGCCAGCAGCTTCCCAGCGGGATCTCGTTACAATGAGCAGTTCTTC
CDR3aa: CASSFPAGSRYNEQFF

abundance: NA
v_gene: TRBV27
j_gene: TRBJ1-5
d_gene: NA
CDR3nt: TGTGCCAGCAGTTTTGGGGTGGATCAGCCCCAGCATTTT
CDR3aa: CASSFGVDQPQHF

abundance: NA
v_gene: TRBV5-4
j_gene: TRBJ1-4
d_gene: NA
CDR3nt: TGTGCCAGCAGCTCGAAAGGGAATGAAAAACTGTTTTTT
CDR3aa: CASSSKGNEKLFF

abundance: once
v_gene: TRBV9
j_gene: TRBJ2-3
d_gene: TRBD1
CDR3nt: TGTGCCAGCAGCGTAGCAGTTCAGGGGGCAAGCACAGATACGCAGTATTTT
CDR3aa: CASSVAVQGASTDTQYF

abundance: NA
v_gene: TRBV18
j_gene: TRBJ2-5
d_gene: TRBD1
CDR3nt: TGTGCCAGCTCACCGAGGACAGGAGAAGAGACCCAGTACTTC
CDR3aa: CASSPRTGEETQYF

abundance: NA
v_gene: TRBV10-3
j_gene: TRBJ1-4
d_gene: NA
CDR3nt: TGTGCCATCAGTGAGACGGGGACGAATGAAAAACTGTTTTTT
CDR3aa: CAISETGTNEKLFF

abundance: NA
v_gene: TRBV19
j_gene: TRBJ2-1
d_gene: TRBD2
CDR3nt: TGTGCCAGTAGTCCGCGGACCTCGGGAGGGAATGAGCAGTTCTTC
CDR3aa: CASSPRTSGGNEQFF

abundance: NA
v_gene: TRBV27
j_gene: TRBJ1-1
d_gene: TRBD1
CDR3nt: TGTGCCAGCAGGCTACAGGGGAGGACTGAAGCTTTCTTT
CDR3aa: CASRLQGRTEAFF

abundance: NA
v_gene: TRBV3-1/TRBV3-2
j_gene: TRBJ1-1
d_gene: NA
CDR3nt: TGTGCCAGCAGCCAAGTGGACACTGAAGCTTTCTTT
CDR3aa: CASSQVDTEAFF

abundance: NA
v_gene: TRBV6-4
j_gene: TRBJ2-3
d_gene: NA
CDR3nt: TGTGCCAGCAGTGACTCCGGGACTGGCCCAGATACGCAGTATTTT
CDR3aa: CASSDSGTGPDTQYF

abundance: NA
v_gene: TRBV13
j_gene: TRBJ2-2
d_gene: NA
CDR3nt: TGTGCCAGCAGCCCAGGGCGAAACACCGGGGAGCTGTTTTTT
CDR3aa: CASSPGRNTGELFF

abundance: NA
v_gene: TRBV5-1
j_gene: TRBJ1-2
d_gene: TRBD1
CDR3nt: TGCGCCAGCAGCTTGTCTTTCAGGGGGCGCCAGGGCTATGGCTACACCTTC
CDR3aa: CASSLSFRGRQGYGYTF

abundance: NA
v_gene: TRBV30
j_gene: TRBJ2-1
d_gene: TRBD2
CDR3nt: TGTGCCTGGAGTCCGACTAGCGGCTACTCCTACAATGAGCAGTTCTTC
CDR3aa: CAWSPTSGYSYNEQFF

abundance: NA
v_gene: TRBV5-1
j_gene: TRBJ1-3
d_gene: NA
CDR3nt: TGCGCCAGCAGCCCAGTGATAAGCTCTGGAAACACCATATATTTT
CDR3aa: CASSPVISSGNTIYF